This T cell receptor beta chain appears in the sequencing data of a study of T cells after yellow fever vaccination. The study made its TCR cDNA through 5'RACE template switching. That step introduced a universal primer site along with UMIs. A single record per CDR3 protein comes from TCRdb applying MiXCR to the 5' RACE reads. The sample contains around 600,000 distinct CDR3 sequences, over 9% of which appear only once. V was pared by 2 bases and J by 4 bases, with 2 bases of the junction left unmatched. Germline V lookup: CDR1 KGHDR, CDR2 SFDVKD. The CDR3 is 15 residues long. This clonotype was seen a handful of times.

The receptor was derived from a man younger than 45 who received the YFV17D yellow fever vaccine. The chain employs TRBV24-1 and TRBJ2-3, with 10 positions matching TRBD1. The material was PBMCs, obtained on the day of the yellow fever booster vaccination. CDR3 protein: CATSDSGQGADTQYF. The DNA for the CDR3 is TGTGCCACCAGTGATTCTGGACAGGGGGCAGATACGCAGTATTTT.